Below, 30 T cell receptor beta chains from the same sample are listed, as sequenced in a study of identical twins. Each CDR3 protein is one row after TCRdb ran MiXCR on the 5' RACE reads. Of nearly 650,000 distinct CDR3 sequences listed, 7.1% were seen once; the top ten hold over 1.5%. This same sample was also taken into another study, of yellow fever vaccine responses in identical twins.

Sequencing was done on a sample of PBMCs. These receptors all stem from a woman aged 18-29 years in good health.

This clonotype was picked up a small number of times. The chain combines TRBV29-1 with TRBJ2-1, with D unresolved. This CDR3 spans 14 amino acids. From germline, CDR1 is SQVTM and CDR2 ANQGSEA. Trimming shortened V by 4 bases and J by 6 bases, and 16 bases separated the two germline ends. The CDR3 DNA sequence: TGCAGCGTTGCCTTGTCCCCTTGGGGCAATGAGCAGTTCTTC. This sequence encodes CSVALSPWGNEQFF.

Ten or more counts support this clonotype. Compared with germline, one end of the junction differs, possibly owing to a read error. The chain recombines TRBV12-3 or TRBV12-4 with TRBJ2-3; TRBD2 matches 12 bases. The CDR3 is 15 residues long. The CDR3 loop is CASSLAGGHSDTQYF. In DNA, the CDR3 is TGTGCCAGCAGTCTAGCGGGAGGGCATTCAGATACGCAGTATTTT.

The sample holds many counts of this clonotype. The rearrangement links TRBV5-1 to TRBJ2-1; D is perhaps TRBD1 (5 bases). Germline CDR1 SGHRS, CDR2 YFSETQ. The germline V and J ends were trimmed by 2 bases and 3 bases, with 9 bases remaining between them. This CDR3 has 14 amino acids. The chain's CDR3 is CASSFIGDYNEQFF. Here the CDR3 DNA reads TGCGCCAGCAGCTTTATAGGGGACTACAATGAGCAGTTCTTC.

The rearrangement links TRBV7-6 to TRBJ2-2; TRBD2 matches at 14 bases. In germline, CDR1 is SGHVS, CDR2 FNYEAQ. The CDR3 has 16 residues. The V gene end was trimmed by 5 bases and the J gene end by 7 bases; junction bases not matched to a gene: 6. The CDR3 DNA reads as TGTGCCAGCAGCCTAGGGACTAGCGGGAGCCTCGGGGAGCTGTTTTTT. It yields the protein CASSLGTSGSLGELFF.

This clonotype was detected a few times. The rearrangement links TRBV20-1 to TRBJ2-7, with 11 bases that match TRBD2. The V gene's germline CDR1 is DFQATT and CDR2 SNEGSKA (reference sequence). The ends lost 6 bases at V and 8 bases at J; junction bases unmatched: 6. The CDR3 consists of 12 residues. CDR3 coding DNA: TGCAGTGCCGGTGGGACTAGCGGCAAGCAGTACTTC. Translation gives CSAGGTSGKQYF.

This clonotype was detected many times. The chain combines TRBV5-1 with TRBJ2-1, with a weak D call TRBD1 (6 bases). The CDR3 has 17 amino acids. Germline lookup yields CDR1 SGHRS and CDR2 YFSETQ. V was shortened by 3 bases and J by 7 bases, with 23 bases between the two germline ends. The CDR3 nucleotides read TGCGCCAGCAGCTCGCCCGGGACAACCCTACCTCGGAATGAGCAGTTCTTC. Translation: CASSSPGTTLPRNEQFF. The full variable domain, rest sourced from reference TRBV5-1 and TRBJ2-1, is KAGVTQTPRYLIKTRGQQVTLSCSPISGHRSVSWYQQTPGQGLQFLFEYFSETQRNKGNFPGRFSGRQFSNSRSEMNVSTLELGDSALYLCASSSPGTTLPRNEQFFGPGTRLTVL.

A word on this clonotype: A clone one base away is much larger, so this may be a read error. This chain uses TRBV19 with TRBJ2-1; no definite D call. CDR3 size: 16 residues. V was trimmed by 5 bases and J by 3 bases, leaving 17 bases between them. Germline V lookup: CDR1 LNHDA, CDR2 SQIVND (reference sequence). CDR3 DNA: TGTGCCAGTAGTTTACAGACTCCTAGATTCTACAATGAGCAGTTCTTC. This translates into CASSLQTPRFYNEQFF.

This clonotype was seen many times. J is TRBJ1-1 and V is TRBV15; 7 bases match TRBD1. V lost 2 bases to trimming and J lost 0 bases; unmatched junction nucleotides: 3. The CDR3 sequence is 15 residues long. Looked up from germline, CDR1 is LNHNV and CDR2 is YYDKDF (reference sequence). The CDR3 sequence: CATSRPGQMNTEAFF. CDR3 in DNA: TGTGCCACCAGCAGACCGGGACAGATGAACACTGAAGCTTTCTTT.

The gene calls are TRBV24-1 and TRBJ2-3; D is undetermined. This CDR3 spans 13 amino acids. Trimming cost V 5 bases and J 3 bases, with 8 bases left between them. Per the germline V gene, CDR1 is KGHDR and CDR2 is SFDVKD. CDR3 in amino acids: CATSGLVTDTQYF. The CDR3 DNA follows: TGTGCCACCAGTGGTCTAGTGACAGATACGCAGTATTTT.

This clonotype was seen a few times. The CDR3 spells CASSHGRTGRTEAFF. DNA for the CDR3: TGTGCCAGCAGTCACGGCCGGACAGGGAGAACTGAAGCTTTCTTT. The chain is built from TRBV3-1 and TRBJ1-1, with 8 bases fitting TRBD1. Germline V CDR1 and CDR2: LGHDT, YNNKEL (reference sequence). The CDR3 is made up of 15 amino acids. Unmatched junction bases numbered 11, after V lost 6 bases and J lost 5 bases. Based on the CDR3 plus reference TRBV3-1 and TRBJ1-1, the full variable domain is DTAVSQTPKYLVTQMGNDKSIKCEQNLGHDTMYWYKQDSKKFLKIMFSYNNKELIINETVPNRFSPKSPDKAHLNLHINSLELGDSAVYFCASSHGRTGRTEAFFGQGTRLTVV.

The rearrangement links TRBV6-5 to TRBJ2-1, with TRBD2 identical over 11 bases. Trimming cost V 2 bases and J 7 bases; bases outside gene matches: 7. Germline lookup yields CDR1 MNHEY and CDR2 SVGAGI. There are 16 residues in the CDR3. DNA for the CDR3: TGTGCCAGCAGTTACGGAGCTAGCGGGGGGCAAAATGAGCAGTTCTTC. Protein sequence: CASSYGASGGQNEQFF.

The rearrangement joins TRBV6-1 to TRBJ1-4; D is unclear. Looked up from germline, CDR1 is MNHNS and CDR2 is SASEGT. This CDR3 spans 17 amino acids. The germline V and J ends were trimmed by 5 bases and 0 bases, with 16 bases remaining between them. CDR3 amino acids: CASSNPPGSATNEKLFF. The CDR3 region has the DNA TGTGCCAGCAGTAATCCTCCGGGTTCTGCAACTAATGAAAAACTGTTTTTT.

This clonotype has a handful of counts. The chain employs TRBV24-1 and TRBJ2-3; 11 nucleotides match TRBD2. The germline V gene encodes CDR1 KGHDR and CDR2 SFDVKD. The CDR3 runs to 17 residues. J was trimmed by 1 base and V by 4 bases; bases with no gene match: 6. The CDR3 DNA follows: TGTGCCACCAGTGACCCTACTAGCGGGGGAGGCACAGATACGCAGTATTTT. Its translation is CATSDPTSGGGTDTQYF.

This clonotype showed up just once. Germline is not matched at one junction end, which may reflect a read error. The CDR3 DNA sequence: TGTGCCAGCACCTTAGTCGGAATTACCGGGGAGCAGTTTTTT. It yields the protein CASTLVGITGEQFF. The V gene is TRBV7-9, the J gene TRBJ2-2, with D possibly matching TRBD2 (5 bases). The CDR3 is 14 amino acids. Per germline, CDR1 SEHNR and CDR2 FQNEAQ (reference sequence).

This clonotype was counted between two and nine times. The J gene is TRBJ2-5, the V gene TRBV29-1; D tentatively reads TRBD1 or TRBD2 (6 bases each). The CDR3 runs 16 residues. Trimming left V 3 bases short and J 2 bases short, with 19 bases between. Germline V gene lookup returns CDR1 SQVTM and CDR2 ANQGSEA. As DNA, the CDR3 is TGCAGCGTTGAGGGGGTGGGGGGCGACGCGCAAGAGACCCAGTACTTC. Translated, it gives CSVEGVGGDAQETQYF.

In its sample, this clonotype was seen many times. The chain joins TRBV5-1 to TRBJ2-7; TRBD1 is a possible D gene (6 bases). The CDR3 contains 16 residues. With 4 bases removed from V and 3 bases from J, the gap between germline ends came to 20 bases. The germline V gene has CDR1 SGHRS and CDR2 YFSETQ. CDR3 region: CASSEKGQRAYYEQYF. In DNA form, the CDR3 reads TGCGCCAGCAGCGAGAAGGGACAACGCGCATACTACGAGCAGTACTTC.

This clonotype turned up a few times. The genes are TRBV7-7 and TRBJ2-1; 8 nucleotides match TRBD1. This CDR3 contains 16 residues. V lost 5 bases to trimming and J lost 4 bases; unmatched junction nucleotides: 10. From germline, CDR1 is SSHAT and CDR2 FNYEAQ (reference sequence). The CDR3 region is CASSRRDRRIYNEQFF. CDR3 coding DNA: TGTGCCAGCAGCCGACGGGACAGGAGAATTTACAATGAGCAGTTCTTC. Based on the CDR3 plus reference TRBV7-7 and TRBJ2-1, the full variable domain is GAGVSQSPRYKVTKRGQDVTLRCDPISSHATLYWYQQALGQGPEFLTYFNYEAQPDKSGLPSDRFSAERPEGSISTLTIQRTEQRDSAMYRCASSRRDRRIYNEQFFGPGTRLTVL.

This clonotype was recorded at least ten times. The V and J genes are TRBV7-9 and TRBJ2-1; D gene uncertain. The CDR3 totals 15 residues. Trimming stripped 1 base from V and 4 bases from J, with 11 bases between. The germline V gene encodes CDR1 SEHNR and CDR2 FQNEAQ (reference sequence). The CDR3 is CASSLVGQNYNEQFF. The CDR3 nucleotides read TGTGCCAGCAGCTTAGTCGGCCAGAATTACAATGAGCAGTTCTTC. Full variable domain (rest looked up from reference TRBV7-9 and TRBJ2-1): DTGVSQNPRHKITKRGQNVTFRCDPISEHNRLYWYRQTLGQGPEFLTYFQNEAQLEKSRLLSDRFSAERPKGSFSTLEIQRTEQGDSAMYLCASSLVGQNYNEQFFGPGTRLTVL.

V is TRBV20-1 and J is TRBJ2-1, with 9 bases matching TRBD2. V was clipped by 3 bases and J by 8 bases; unmatched bases: 8. The CDR3 is made up of 14 amino acids. CDR1 and CDR2 from the germline V gene are DFQATT and SNEGSKA (reference sequence). CDR3 sequence (DNA): TGCAGTGCTAGTCCCCGCGGGGGGGCATATGAGCAGTTCTTC. Residues: CSASPRGGAYEQFF.

This clonotype was counted only a few times. This sequence joins TRBV7-9 and TRBJ2-1; TRBD2 matches at 8 bases. V dropped 10 bases and J dropped 0; count of bases not matched to a gene: 14. In germline, CDR1 is SEHNR, CDR2 FQNEAQ (reference sequence). There are 17 residues in the CDR3. The CDR3 bases are TGTGCCACAGCAGGTGCCGGGAGGGCCTCCTCCTACAATGAGCAGTTCTTC. Translation gives CATAGAGRASSYNEQFF.

The V gene is TRBV12-3 or TRBV12-4, the J gene TRBJ2-1, with D perhaps matching TRBD2 (6 bases). Between the trimmed V and J ends, which lost 4 bases and 1 base, there was a span of 14 bases. The CDR3 extends over 16 amino acids. CDR3 DNA: TGTGCCAGCAGTTCCAGGGTTCGGGGGTCCTACAATGAGCAGTTCTTC. Protein product: CASSSRVRGSYNEQFF.

The chain links TRBV5-6 to TRBJ1-2; D is possibly TRBD1 (6 bases). V was pared by 1 base and J by 5 bases, with 9 bases between. CDR3 length equals 13 residues. Germline CDR1 is SGHDT and CDR2 is YYEEEE. The chain's CDR3 is CASSLQGRYGYTF. CDR3 nucleotide sequence: TGTGCCAGCAGCTTGCAGGGGCGTTATGGCTACACCTTC.

The V and J genes are TRBV5-1 and TRBJ1-3, with D perhaps TRBD1 (6 bases). Trimming cost V 0 bases and J 4 bases, with 14 bases left between them. Germline V gene sequence: CDR1 SGHRS, CDR2 YFSETQ. The CDR3 loop spans 16 amino acids. In nucleotides, the CDR3 is TGCGCCAGCAGCTTGGCCCCCCGGGGGGCGGGAAACACCATATATTTT. Translation gives CASSLAPRGAGNTIYF. Using reference TRBV5-1 and TRBJ1-3 for the parts outside the CDR3, the full variable domain is KAGVTQTPRYLIKTRGQQVTLSCSPISGHRSVSWYQQTPGQGLQFLFEYFSETQRNKGNFPGRFSGRQFSNSRSEMNVSTLELGDSALYLCASSLAPRGAGNTIYFGEGSWLTVV.

The V gene is TRBV4-1, the J gene TRBJ2-3, with D unresolved. The CDR3 sequence is 12 residues long. Trimming left V 0 bases short and J 4 bases short, with 2 bases between. Germline V gene data show CDR1 as MGHRA and CDR2 as YSYEKL. CDR3: CASSQESDTQYF. DNA of the CDR3: TGCGCCAGCAGCCAAGAGTCAGATACGCAGTATTTT.

The V gene is TRBV11-2, the J gene TRBJ1-6; D remains ambiguous. The CDR3 runs to 13 residues. V was cut by 6 bases and J by 7 bases, with 10 bases left in between. The V gene's germline CDR1 is SGHAT and CDR2 FQNNGV. The DNA of the CDR3 is TGTGCCAGCAGGTTATCGGGGAATTCACCCCTCCACTTT. Translated, it gives CASRLSGNSPLHF.

Many counts were recorded for this clonotype. V and J are TRBV20-1 and TRBJ1-6, with D possibly matching TRBD1 (6 bases). Germline CDR1 reads DFQATT; CDR2 reads SNEGSKA (reference sequence). V lost 5 bases and J 7 bases, leaving 15 bases between the germline ends. The CDR3 sequence is 14 residues long. The CDR3 DNA follows: TGCAGTGCTCGAGGGGGGGCCTTAAATTCACCCCTCCACTTT. The encoded protein is CSARGGALNSPLHF.

This clonotype was found many times. V and J are TRBV12-3 or TRBV12-4 and TRBJ2-1; 12 bases align to TRBD2. The trim removed 2 bases at V and 4 bases at J, leaving 3 bases unmatched. The CDR3 length is 16 residues. CDR3 in DNA: TGTGCCAGCAGTTTACCCGGACTAGCGGGATACAATGAGCAGTTCTTC. Translation gives CASSLPGLAGYNEQFF.

This clonotype came up a few times. This sequence joins TRBV7-8 and TRBJ1-6, with D perhaps matching TRBD1 (5 bases). Germline V CDR1 and CDR2: SGHVS, FQNEAQ. V lost 2 bases, J lost 7 bases, and 18 bases lay in between. The length of the CDR3 is 17 residues. The CDR3 DNA is TGTGCCAGCAGCTTAAGACCGTGGGGGGTGGAGAATTCACCCCTCCACTTT. Translating gives CASSLRPWGVENSPLHF.

The V gene is TRBV20-1, the J gene TRBJ1-2; D may be TRBD1 (5 bases). This CDR3 comprises 14 residues. V dropped 3 bases and J dropped 6 bases, with 17 bases sitting between them. Germline V gene sequence: CDR1 DFQATT, CDR2 SNEGSKA (reference sequence). The CDR3 nucleotides are TGCAGTGCTAGCAGACTGGGGACGGACGATGGCTACACCTTC. Encoded protein: CSASRLGTDDGYTF.

This clonotype has just a few counts. V usage is TRBV2 and J usage is TRBJ1-2; no clear D gene. Germline assignment: CDR1 SNHLY and CDR2 FYNNEI. This CDR3 is 12 amino acids long. Trimming shortened V by 6 bases and J by 5 bases, and 10 bases separated the two germline ends. CDR3 bases: TGTGCCAGCAGGCGGATCCTTTATGGCTACACCTTC. Amino acids: CASRRILYGYTF.